Presented here are 12 T cell receptor beta chains from one specimen sequenced in a study of T-cell reconstitution after alpha-beta-depleted transplantation in children. The TCRbeta library was prepared with unique molecular identifiers. MiXCR, run by TCRdb on the PCR reads, gives a single entry per CDR3 protein. The table has about a million distinct CDR3 sequences, under 30% seen once; the top ten hold roughly 30%. This sample comprised PBMCs, mostly from graft donor cells, obtained 360 days after TCRalphabeta/CD19-depleted stem cell transplant. Every receptor here comes from a boy younger than two who had a stem cell transplant for SCID, so the T cells may come from the graft donor.

This clonotype was counted between two and nine times. CDR3 sequence (DNA): TGTGCCAGCAGTTTAAAGCGGACTAGCGGGGGGTCTACCGGGGAGCTGTTTTTT. Its translation is CASSLKRTSGGSTGELFF. The chain employs TRBV27 and TRBJ2-2; 14 bases line up with TRBD2. The trim removed 2 bases at V and 5 bases at J, leaving 7 bases unmatched. The CDR3 spans 18 residues. From germline, CDR1 is MNHEY and CDR2 SMNVEV (reference sequence).

As DNA, the CDR3 is TGCAGCGTAACAGGGCACCTGAGCTACAATGAGCAGTTCTTC. Translation gives CSVTGHLSYNEQFF. The chain recombines TRBV29-1 with TRBJ2-1; D might be TRBD1 (6 bases). V was shortened by 6 bases and J by 3 bases, with 15 bases between the two germline ends. This CDR3 has 14 amino acids. Germline V gene data show CDR1 as SQVTM and CDR2 as ANQGSEA.

The rearrangement joins TRBV2 to TRBJ2-5; weak D call: TRBD1 (5 bases). The ends were cut back, 2 bases at V and 5 bases at J, with 21 bases in the middle. The CDR3 covers 17 residues. Germline lookup yields CDR1 SNHLY and CDR2 FYNNEI. The CDR3 loop reads CASSEWGLTPHRETQYF. CDR3 coding DNA: TGTGCCAGCAGTGAATGGGGTCTCACCCCACACAGGGAGACCCAGTACTTC.

J is TRBJ2-7 and V is TRBV10-3; 8 bases align to TRBD1. After removal of 4 bases from V and 3 bases from J, the junction contained 5 bases not matched to a gene. From germline, CDR1 is ENHRY and CDR2 SYGVKD. The CDR3 is 14 amino acids. In nucleotides, the CDR3 is TGTGCCATCAGTGCCCTACAGGGGGGCTACGAGCAGTACTTC. Its translation: CAISALQGGYEQYF.

The chain is built from TRBV14 and TRBJ1-3; D unresolved. V lost 4 bases to trimming and J lost 10 bases, with 11 bases between them. CDR1 and CDR2 from the germline V gene are SGHDN and FVKESK. CDR3 length: 12 residues. CDR3 sequence: CASSRSGRTIYF. CDR3 nucleotide sequence: TGTGCCAGCAGCCGGTCCGGGAGGACCATATATTTT.

This rearrangement joins TRBV2 to TRBJ2-3, with D unclear. V was pared by 6 bases and J by 5 bases, with 15 bases between. CDR1 SNHLY and CDR2 FYNNEI come from the germline V gene. This CDR3 has 14 amino acids. In nucleotides, the CDR3 is TGTGCCAGCAGGACTCATGGGTGGGGAGATACGCAGTATTTT. Its protein is CASRTHGWGDTQYF.

The chain uses TRBV29-1 and TRBJ1-1; D remains ambiguous. Per germline, CDR1 SQVTM and CDR2 ANQGSEA. The CDR3 runs 10 residues. Between the trimmed V and J ends, which lost 7 bases and 6 bases, there was a span of 9 bases. In DNA, the CDR3 is TGCAGCGCCGGAGACGCTGAAGCTTTCTTT. Translation: CSAGDAEAFF.

This clonotype has only a few counts. The CDR3 DNA reads TGCAGTGCGAGCAGGGGGGGGCCGAACACCGGGGAGCTGTTTTTT. This gives the protein CSASRGGPNTGELFF. This chain links TRBV20-1 with TRBJ2-2, with D perhaps assigned TRBD1 or TRBD2 (7 bases each). Trimming removed 6 bases from V and 0 bases from J, with 14 bases in between. This CDR3 contains 15 residues. Germline CDR1 and CDR2: DFQATT and SNEGSKA (reference sequence).

The V and J genes are TRBV12-3 or TRBV12-4 and TRBJ2-7; D is unresolved. The CDR3 has 17 residues. V was clipped by 6 bases and J by 0 bases, with 21 bases between them. The CDR3: CASSPPRGRSSSYEQYF. The CDR3 DNA follows: TGTGCCAGCAGCCCCCCCCGCGGACGTTCGAGCTCCTACGAGCAGTACTTC.

CDR3 sequence: CASRSQQGPYNQPQHF. CDR3 bases: TGTGCCAGCAGGTCCCAACAGGGCCCTTACAATCAGCCCCAGCATTTT. The V call is TRBV12-3 or TRBV12-4, the J call TRBJ1-5; a weak D match, TRBD1 (6 bases). The V and J ends lost 6 bases and 3 bases respectively, with 18 bases between them. The CDR3 consists of 16 residues.

In its sample, this clonotype was seen a few times. The chain joins TRBV24-1 to TRBJ2-5; 7 bases match TRBD2. Trimming took 1 base from V and 4 from J; bases not matched to a gene: 11. Germline V gene lookup returns CDR1 KGHDR and CDR2 SFDVKD. The CDR3 has 17 residues. The CDR3 here is CATSDFSLADFSETQYF. In nucleotides, the CDR3 is TGTGCCACCAGTGATTTTTCTCTAGCGGATTTCTCAGAGACCCAGTACTTC.

This clonotype was observed once. The chain employs TRBV2 and TRBJ2-7, with D maybe TRBD2 (5 bases). The CDR3 spans 18 residues. Germline loops: CDR1 SNHLY, CDR2 FYNNEI. Trimming removed 2 bases from V and 0 bases from J, with 20 bases in between. The CDR3 region has the DNA TGTGCCAGCAGTGAATTAACGGGATCGGCGGAGAGCTCCTACGAGCAGTACTTC. Amino acid sequence: CASSELTGSAESSYEQYF.